The rows below give T cell receptor beta chains drawn from one sample of a study of technical replicates of blood from a few donors. Profiling relied on immunoSEQ multiplex PCR, and the TCRdb table lists in-frame clones only, not all of them. The sample contains about 34,000 clones, around 94% of which appear only once. Sequencing input: PBMCs. The receptor set was obtained from a human donor in good health. Some clones in this sample may be carry-over from other donors' samples. Each CDR3 is given with its conserved first and last residue. The order of the fields is V gene, CDR3 protein.

>TRBV7-9
CASSPVLGSYNEQFF
>TRBV5-1
CASSLEAGMGETQYF
>TRBV18
CASSPRDSRNSPLHF
>TRBV4-3
CASSRRQDLYEQYF
>TRBV7-9
CASSVTTPSGNTIYF
>TRBV25-1
CASSLHYGYTF
>TRBV11-2
CASTWRMQDNEQFF
>TRBV2
CASMPLPVQSNYEQYF
>TRBV30
CAWSVTGNSPLHF
>TRBV9
CASSPRPAGVTGELFF
>TRBV9
CASCAGMGRDEQFF
>TRBV11-2
CASSFAGKNSPLHF
>TRBV9
CASSVDGTPTEAFF
>TRBV4-3
CASSQDPGRAYGYTF
>TRBV11-2
CASSLGTSGRDEQFF
>TRBV30
CASEGGRGRQETQYF
>TRBV11-1
CASSLAEGYEQYF
>TRBV5-4
CASSQDRGHGYTF
>TRBV7-2
CASSPRGSSYEQYF
>TRBV7-6
CASSPGQEQETQYF
>TRBV4-3
CASSQDWTAGELFF
>TRBV7-3
CASSPRGGSFGGYTF
>TRBV11-3
CASSLQNTGELFF
>TRBV7-9
CASSPDRGDQPQHF
>TRBV5-4
CASSFGRLDNEQFF
>TRBV6-5
CASNDRGNGEKLFF
>TRBV5-1
CASSLKPLGIGELFF
>TRBV5-6
CASSWGQVNTEAFF
>TRBV7-6
CASSSALVAGYTF
>TRBV5-4
CASSTDSGYGYTF
>TRBV7-2
CASSPQAGAGANVLTF
>TRBV7-2
CASSINWAGQPQHF
>TRBV6-4
CASSDSGGSGELFF
>TRBV7-2
CASSFGAEGTQYF
>TRBV10-3
CAISEGQGTEAFF
>TRBV11-2
CASSLGEFSNQPQHF
>TRBV30
CAWNRGGAYNEQFF
>TRBV4-3
CASSLSLDLDEQFF
>TRBV4-3
CASSQDRSGTDTQYF
>TRBV30
CAWSLQGAYEQYF
>TRBV30
CAWSVRGTGGSEQYF
>TRBV7-2
CASSLREGTVEQYF